The 18 T cell receptor beta chains reported below all come from one sample, sequenced in a study of T cell responses to AZD1222 COVID-19 vaccine. Produced via immunoSEQ multiplex PCR; TCRdb's table is partial and in-frame only. The data show some 120,000 clones, around 94% seen once. The sequenced sample was peripheral blood, obtained on day 0 of AZD1222 vaccination. Source of these receptors: an adult in good health.

The chain employs TRBV7-6 and TRBJ2-3; 10 bases agree with TRBD2. The CDR3 sequence is 15 residues long. CDR1 and CDR2 from the germline V gene are SGHVS and FNYEAQ. V was clipped by 3 bases and J by 2 bases; unmatched bases: 2. The CDR3 is CASSFGLADTDTQYF. As DNA, the CDR3 is TGTGCCAGCAGCTTCGGACTAGCGGACACAGATACGCAGTATTTT.

The V and J genes are TRBV28 and TRBJ1-2; D uncertain. The CDR3 runs to 14 residues. Between the trimmed V and J ends, which lost 2 bases and 8 bases, there was a span of 15 bases. Germline V gene data show CDR1 as MDHEN and CDR2 as SYDVKM. The CDR3 reads CASSLGGDLGGYTF. Written as DNA, the CDR3 is TGTGCCAGCAGTTTAGGCGGAGACCTGGGGGGCTACACCTTC.

The genes are TRBV9 and TRBJ1-2, with 7 bases that match TRBD1. Germline CDR1 reads SGDLS; CDR2 reads YYNGEE. The CDR3 is 14 amino acids. V lost 3 bases to trimming and J lost 8 bases; unmatched junction nucleotides: 10. CDR3 sequence (DNA): TGTGCCAGCAGCGCCCGACAGGGACTCGGAGGCTACACCTTC. Its translation is CASSARQGLGGYTF. Full variable domain (outside the CDR3, taken from reference TRBV9 and TRBJ1-2): DSGVTQTPKHLITATGQRVTLRCSPRSGDLSVYWYQQSLDQGLQFLIQYYNGEERAKGNILERFSAQQFPDLHSELNLSSLELGDSALYFCASSARQGLGGYTFGSGTRLTVV.

The chain joins TRBV18 to TRBJ2-3; no firm D call. Trimming stripped 4 bases from V and 1 base from J, with 12 bases between. The germline CDR1 and CDR2 sequences are KGHSH and LQKENI. This CDR3 contains 15 residues. This CDR3 reads CASSLTLIRTDTQYF. DNA of the CDR3: TGTGCCAGCTCACTCACCCTAATCCGCACAGATACGCAGTATTTT.

A few counts support this clone. This chain links TRBV2 with TRBJ2-2; D is possibly TRBD2 (7 bases). Germline V CDR1 and CDR2: SNHLY, FYNNEI. V was pared by 3 bases and J by 7 bases, with 18 bases between. This CDR3 contains 16 residues. CDR3 DNA: TGTGCCAGCAGTGAGGGACTGGGGGGGCTTAACGGGGAGCTGTTTTTT. Its translation is CASSEGLGGLNGELFF.

V is TRBV7-6 and J is TRBJ2-5, with a possible D match to TRBD1 (6 bases). This CDR3 has 14 amino acids. Between the trimmed V and J ends, which lost 4 bases and 2 bases, there was a span of 11 bases. Germline lookup yields CDR1 SGHVS and CDR2 FNYEAQ. This CDR3 is CASSSQGIQETQYF. The CDR3 coding sequence is TGTGCCAGCAGCTCCCAGGGGATACAAGAGACCCAGTACTTC.

The genes are TRBV10-1 and TRBJ2-1, with 8 nucleotides matching TRBD2. The V gene end was trimmed by 8 bases and the J gene end by 0 bases; junction bases not matched to a gene: 9. The CDR3 totals 16 residues. Germline-derived CDR1 and CDR2 are WNHNN and SYGVQD (reference sequence). The CDR3 sequence: CASEAVAGSSYNEQFF. The CDR3 bases are TGCGCCAGCGAAGCGGTAGCGGGAAGCTCCTACAATGAGCAGTTCTTC.

The V and J genes are TRBV24-1 and TRBJ1-1; tentatively, D is TRBD1 (6 bases). The CDR3 has 15 amino acids. CDR1 is KGHDR and CDR2 is SFDVKD in the germline V gene. With 8 bases removed from V and 6 bases from J, the gap between germline ends came to 21 bases. The CDR3 bases are TGTGCCACCAAAAAGGCCCGGCAGGGGAGGCCTGAAGCTTTCTTT. Protein product: CATKKARQGRPEAFF.

The chain employs TRBV19 and TRBJ1-5; D is ambiguous. CDR1 and CDR2 from the germline V gene are LNHDA and SQIVND (reference sequence). This CDR3 is 12 amino acids long. Trimming shortened V by 7 bases and J by 3 bases, and 7 bases separated the two germline ends. Written as DNA, the CDR3 is TGTGCCAGTAAACACATCAATCAGCCCCAGCATTTT. Translated, it gives CASKHINQPQHF.

The chain joins TRBV28 to TRBJ2-7; 8 bases agree with TRBD1. V shed 5 bases, J shed 4 bases, and the junction held 7 bases outside the gene matches. Germline CDR1 and CDR2: MDHEN and SYDVKM. CDR3 size: 14 residues. CDR3 sequence reads: CASSPGTGYYEQYF. CDR3 sequence (DNA): TGTGCCAGCAGTCCCGGGACAGGCTATTACGAGCAGTACTTC.

The genes are TRBV5-8 and TRBJ1-3; D unclear. This CDR3 spans 17 amino acids. Per the germline V gene, CDR1 is SGHTS and CDR2 is YDEGEE. The germline V and J ends were trimmed by 0 bases and 2 bases, with 15 bases remaining between them. CDR3: CASSLALKELTGNTIYF. CDR3 sequence (DNA): TGTGCCAGCAGCTTGGCCCTTAAAGAGCTAACTGGAAACACCATATATTTT.

V is TRBV7-9 and J is TRBJ2-5; 10 bases map to TRBD1. CDR3 length: 14 amino acids. Germline V lookup: CDR1 SEHNR, CDR2 FQNEAQ (reference sequence). V was pared by 3 bases and J by 5 bases, with 3 bases of the junction left unmatched. This CDR3 reads CASSLTGGVETQYF. In DNA, the CDR3 is TGTGCCAGCAGCTTGACAGGGGGCGTCGAGACCCAGTACTTC.

The V and J genes are TRBV19 and TRBJ1-1, with D unclear. The ends were cut back, 3 bases at V and 3 bases at J, with 8 bases in the middle. The CDR3 spans 13 residues. Germline V gene data show CDR1 as LNHDA and CDR2 as SQIVND (reference sequence). CDR3 sequence reads: CASSMWPYTEAFF. In DNA form, the CDR3 reads TGTGCCAGTAGTATGTGGCCCTACACTGAAGCTTTCTTT. Based on the CDR3 plus reference TRBV19 and TRBJ1-1, the full variable domain is DGGITQSPKYLFRKEGQNVTLSCEQNLNHDAMYWYRQDPGQGLRLIYYSQIVNDFQKGDIAEGYSVSREKKESFPLTVTSAQKNPTAFYLCASSMWPYTEAFFGQGTRLTVV.

This chain connects TRBV4-2 to TRBJ2-3; weak D call: TRBD2 (5 bases). CDR1 is LGHNA and CDR2 is YNFKEQ in the germline V gene. CDR3 length: 15 amino acids. V was trimmed by 8 bases and J by 3 bases, leaving 18 bases between them. The CDR3 region has the DNA TGTGCCAGCCCGTCCCGGATACTAGTAACAGATACGCAGTATTTT. Its translation: CASPSRILVTDTQYF.

A single count supports this clone. The chain carries TRBV3-1 (or the pseudogene TRBV3-2) and TRBJ2-1; 8 positions agree with TRBD2. The V and J ends lost 5 bases and 4 bases, in that order; junction bases with no gene match: 10. In germline, CDR1 is LGHDT, CDR2 YNNKEL (reference sequence). The CDR3 runs to 16 residues. Here the CDR3 DNA reads TGTGCCAGCAGCTTGCACAGCGGGGGTGGTTACAATGAGCAGTTCTTC. Translating it yields CASSLHSGGGYNEQFF.

This clone was detected once. The chain employs TRBV6-1 and TRBJ1-1; the D is unclear. The CDR3 runs to 13 residues. Trimming left V 2 bases short and J 1 base short, with 5 bases between. Germline V gene lookup returns CDR1 MNHNS and CDR2 SASEGT. In DNA, the CDR3 is TGTGCCAGCAGTGAAAGGAGGAACACTGAAGCTTTCTTT. Protein sequence: CASSERRNTEAFF.

The rearrangement uses TRBV6-2 or TRBV6-3 and TRBJ2-3; no reliable D call. The CDR3 is made up of 12 amino acids. V shed 2 bases and J shed 6 bases, with 6 bases lying between them. CDR1 is MNHEY, CDR2 SVGEGT, per germline. CDR3 protein: CASSYMADTQYF. CDR3 coding DNA: TGTGCCAGCAGTTACATGGCGGATACGCAGTATTTT.

This clone occurred once. The rearrangement links TRBV5-1 to TRBJ2-6, with TRBD1 matching over 7 bases. Germline CDR1 and CDR2: SGHRS and YFSETQ. J lost 0 bases, V lost 8 bases, and 14 bases had no gene match. CDR3 size: 18 residues. The CDR3, as DNA: TGCGCCAGTTGGACAGGAGCCATACAAAGCTCTGGGGCCAACGTCCTGACTTTC. Translating gives CASWTGAIQSSGANVLTF.